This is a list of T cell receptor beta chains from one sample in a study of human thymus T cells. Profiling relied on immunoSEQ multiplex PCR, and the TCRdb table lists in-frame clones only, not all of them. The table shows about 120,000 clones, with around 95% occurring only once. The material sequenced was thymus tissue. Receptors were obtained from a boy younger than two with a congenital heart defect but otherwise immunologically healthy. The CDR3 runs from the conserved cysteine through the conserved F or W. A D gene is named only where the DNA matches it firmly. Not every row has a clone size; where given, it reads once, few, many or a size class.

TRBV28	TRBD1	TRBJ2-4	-	CASSNQGQVYRNIQYF	TGTGCCAGCAGCAACCAAGGACAGGTCTATAGAAACATTCAGTACTTC
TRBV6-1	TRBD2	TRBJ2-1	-	CASSLAGSSYNEQFF	TGTGCCAGCAGTTTAGCGGGGAGCTCCTACAATGAGCAGTTCTTC
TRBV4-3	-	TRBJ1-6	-	CASSHSPGRTDSYNSPLHF	TGCGCCAGCAGCCATTCCCCCGGACGGACTGACTCCTATAATTCACCCCTCCACTTT
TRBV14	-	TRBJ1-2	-	CASSQGTLGYTF	TGTGCCAGCAGCCAAGGGACTTTAGGCTACACCTTC
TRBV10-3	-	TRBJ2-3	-	CAITPRPTDTQYF	TGTGCCATCACTCCGCGCCCCACAGATACGCAGTATTTT
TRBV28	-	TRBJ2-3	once	CASSSLSGPDTQYF	TGTGCCAGCAGTTCCCTGAGCGGCCCAGATACGCAGTATTTT
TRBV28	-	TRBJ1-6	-	CASSREGGSPLHF	TGTGCCAGCAGCCGTGAGGGCGGGTCACCCCTCCACTTT
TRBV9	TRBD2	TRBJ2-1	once	CASSRVAGDYEQFF	TGTGCCAGCAGCCGAGTTGCGGGGGACTATGAGCAGTTCTTC
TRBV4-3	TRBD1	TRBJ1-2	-	CASSPIEQGKSNYGYTF	TGCGCCAGCAGCCCTATTGAACAGGGGAAGAGCAACTATGGCTACACCTTC
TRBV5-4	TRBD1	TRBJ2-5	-	CASSPGTAKETQYF	TGTGCCAGCAGCCCCGGGACAGCCAAAGAGACCCAGTACTTC
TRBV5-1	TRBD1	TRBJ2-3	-	CASSPGQGEPRWDTQYF	TGCGCCAGCAGCCCGGGACAGGGAGAACCTCGGTGGGATACGCAGTATTTT
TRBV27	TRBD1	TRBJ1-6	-	CASSLLAGQGQSGNSPLHF	TGTGCCAGCAGTTTATTGGCAGGACAGGGTCAGAGTGGCAATTCACCCCTCCACTTT
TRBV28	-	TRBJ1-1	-	CASSFCGARNTEAFF	TGTGCCAGCAGTTTTTGCGGAGCAAGGAACACTGAAGCTTTCTTT
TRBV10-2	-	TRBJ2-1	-	CASRIPSPPDYNEQFF	TGCGCCAGCAGAATTCCTAGCCCTCCCGACTACAATGAGCAGTTCTTC
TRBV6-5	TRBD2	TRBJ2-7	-	CASSYSGGSYEQYF	TGTGCCAGCAGTTACTCGGGGGGGTCCTACGAGCAGTACTTC
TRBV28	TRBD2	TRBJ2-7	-	CASSPSGTSGLYEQYF	TGTGCCAGCAGTCCCTCCGGGACTAGCGGACTTTACGAGCAGTACTTC
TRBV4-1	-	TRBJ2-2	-	CASSQERVAGALWELFF	TGCGCCAGCAGCCAAGAAAGAGTGGCAGGGGCGTTATGGGAGCTGTTTTTT
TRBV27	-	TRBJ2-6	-	CASSPLPGANVLTF	TGTGCCAGCAGTCCCCTTCCTGGGGCCAACGTCCTGACTTTC
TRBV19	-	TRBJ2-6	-	CASTLGGGSSGANVLTF	TGTGCCAGTACCCTAGGGGGCGGGAGCTCTGGGGCCAACGTCCTGACTTTC
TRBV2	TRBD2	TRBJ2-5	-	CASNLAGEVEETQYF	TGTGCCAGCAACCTAGCGGGGGAGGTGGAAGAGACCCAGTACTTC
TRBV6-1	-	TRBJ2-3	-	CASTAAGAITDTQYF	TGTGCCAGCACCGCCGCGGGGGCCATCACAGATACGCAGTATTTT
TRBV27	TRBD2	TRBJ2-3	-	CASSLRGGAIPGDTDTQYF	TGTGCCAGCAGTTTACGCGGGGGGGCGATTCCAGGGGACACAGATACGCAGTATTTT
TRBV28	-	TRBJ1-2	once	CASLEGGNGYTF	TGTGCCTCTCTTGAGGGCGGGAATGGCTACACCTTC